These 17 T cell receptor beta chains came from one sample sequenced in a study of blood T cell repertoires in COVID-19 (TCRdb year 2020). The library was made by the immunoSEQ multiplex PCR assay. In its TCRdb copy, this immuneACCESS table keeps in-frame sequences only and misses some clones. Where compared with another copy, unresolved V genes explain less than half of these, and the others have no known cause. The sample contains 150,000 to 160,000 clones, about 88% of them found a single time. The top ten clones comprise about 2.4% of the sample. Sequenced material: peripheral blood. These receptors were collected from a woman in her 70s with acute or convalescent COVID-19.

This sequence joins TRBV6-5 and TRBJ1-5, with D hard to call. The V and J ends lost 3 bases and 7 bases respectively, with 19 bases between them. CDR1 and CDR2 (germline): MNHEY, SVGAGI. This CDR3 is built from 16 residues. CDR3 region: CASSYSGIQKRQPQHF. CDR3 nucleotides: TGTGCCAGCAGTTATTCCGGGATCCAGAAACGGCAGCCCCAGCATTTT.

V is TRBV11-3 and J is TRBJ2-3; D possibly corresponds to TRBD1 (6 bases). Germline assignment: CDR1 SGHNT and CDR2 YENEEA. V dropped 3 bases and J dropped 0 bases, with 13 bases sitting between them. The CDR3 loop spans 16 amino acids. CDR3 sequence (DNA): TGTGCCAGCAGCTTGGATGGGGGCGGGAGCACAGATACGCAGTATTTT. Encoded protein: CASSLDGGGSTDTQYF.

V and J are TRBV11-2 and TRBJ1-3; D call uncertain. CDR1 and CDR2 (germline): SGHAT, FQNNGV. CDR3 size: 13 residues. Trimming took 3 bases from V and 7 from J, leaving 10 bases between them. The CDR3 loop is CASSFASGNTIYF. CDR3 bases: TGTGCCAGCAGCTTCGCGAGCGGGAACACCATATATTTT.

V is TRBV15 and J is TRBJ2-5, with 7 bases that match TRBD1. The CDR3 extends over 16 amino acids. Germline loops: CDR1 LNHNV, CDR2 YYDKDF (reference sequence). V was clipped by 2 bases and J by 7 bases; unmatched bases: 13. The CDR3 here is CATSRPAGQAGVTQYF. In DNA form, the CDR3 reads TGTGCCACCAGCAGACCCGCCGGACAGGCGGGCGTGACCCAGTACTTC.

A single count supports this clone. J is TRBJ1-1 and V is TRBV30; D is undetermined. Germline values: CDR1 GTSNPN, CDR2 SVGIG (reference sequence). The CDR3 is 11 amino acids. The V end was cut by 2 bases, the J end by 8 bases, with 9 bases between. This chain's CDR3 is CAWSHRVEAFF. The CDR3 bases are TGTGCCTGGAGTCACCGGGTCGAAGCTTTCTTT.

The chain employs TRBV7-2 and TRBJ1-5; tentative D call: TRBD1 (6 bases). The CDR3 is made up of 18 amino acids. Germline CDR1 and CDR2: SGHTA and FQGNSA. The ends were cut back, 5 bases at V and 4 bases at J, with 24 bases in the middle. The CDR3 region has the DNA TGTGCCAGCAGCCCCCCTAGGGGGGGGACGTGTATTAATCAGCCCCAGCATTTT. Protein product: CASSPPRGGTCINQPQHF.

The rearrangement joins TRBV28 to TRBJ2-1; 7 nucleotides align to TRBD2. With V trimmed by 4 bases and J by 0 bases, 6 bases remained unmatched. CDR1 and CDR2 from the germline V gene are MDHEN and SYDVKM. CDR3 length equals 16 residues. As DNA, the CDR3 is TGTGCCAGCAGTTCCCCTAGCGGCAGCTCCTACAATGAGCAGTTCTTC. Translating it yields CASSSPSGSSYNEQFF.

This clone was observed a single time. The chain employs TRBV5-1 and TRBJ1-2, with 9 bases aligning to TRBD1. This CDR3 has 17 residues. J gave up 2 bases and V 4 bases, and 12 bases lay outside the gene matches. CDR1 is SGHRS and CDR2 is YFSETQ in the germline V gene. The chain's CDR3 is CASSPEQGALKNYGYTF. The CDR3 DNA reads TGCGCCAGCAGCCCGGAACAGGGGGCTCTGAAGAACTATGGCTACACCTTC.

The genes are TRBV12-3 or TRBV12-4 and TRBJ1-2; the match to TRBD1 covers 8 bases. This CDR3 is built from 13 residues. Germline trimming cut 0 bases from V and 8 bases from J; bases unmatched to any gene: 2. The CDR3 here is CASSLADRVGYTF. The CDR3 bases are TGTGCCAGCAGTTTAGCGGACAGGGTCGGCTACACCTTC.

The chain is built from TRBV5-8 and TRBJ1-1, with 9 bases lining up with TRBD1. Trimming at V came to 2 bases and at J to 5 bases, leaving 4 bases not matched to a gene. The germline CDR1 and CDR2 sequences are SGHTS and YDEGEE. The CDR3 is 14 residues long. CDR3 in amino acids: CASSFYRGHTEAFF. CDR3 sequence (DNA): TGTGCCAGCAGCTTTTACAGGGGGCATACTGAAGCTTTCTTT.

CDR3 sequence (DNA): TGTGCCAGCAGCTTCAACACAGGGGCCTCTGGAAACACCATATATTTT. Amino acids: CASSFNTGASGNTIYF. The chain combines TRBV5-8 with TRBJ1-3; 7 nucleotides match TRBD1. The germline V gene has CDR1 SGHTS and CDR2 YDEGEE. The V segment lost 2 bases and the J segment 0 bases; nucleotides outside the gene matches: 5. The CDR3 is 16 residues long.

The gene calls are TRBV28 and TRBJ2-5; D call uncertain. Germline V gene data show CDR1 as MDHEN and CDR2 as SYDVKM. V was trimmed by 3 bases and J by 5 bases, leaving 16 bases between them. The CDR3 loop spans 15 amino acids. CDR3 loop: CASSFPGRLEETQYF. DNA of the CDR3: TGTGCCAGCAGTTTCCCAGGCAGGCTTGAGGAGACCCAGTACTTC.

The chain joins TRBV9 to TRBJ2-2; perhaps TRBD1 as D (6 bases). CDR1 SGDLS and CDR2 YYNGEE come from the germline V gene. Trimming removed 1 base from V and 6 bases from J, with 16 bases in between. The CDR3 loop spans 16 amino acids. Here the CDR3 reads CASSVTGRGGAGELFF. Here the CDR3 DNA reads TGTGCCAGCAGCGTAACGGGACGAGGGGGTGCCGGGGAGCTGTTTTTT.

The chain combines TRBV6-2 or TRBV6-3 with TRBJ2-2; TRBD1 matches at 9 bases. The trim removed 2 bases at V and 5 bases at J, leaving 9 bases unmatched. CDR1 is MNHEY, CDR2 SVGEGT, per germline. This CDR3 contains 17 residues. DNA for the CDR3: TGTGCCAGCAGTTACCAGACAGGGGGACGTCAGACCGGGGAGCTGTTTTTT. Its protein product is CASSYQTGGRQTGELFF.

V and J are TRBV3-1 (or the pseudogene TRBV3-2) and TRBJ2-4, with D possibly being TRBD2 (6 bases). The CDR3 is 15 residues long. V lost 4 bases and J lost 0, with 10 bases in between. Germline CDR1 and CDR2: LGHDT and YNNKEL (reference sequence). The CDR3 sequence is CASSLGGVAKNIQYF. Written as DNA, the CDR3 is TGTGCCAGCAGCCTAGGCGGGGTAGCCAAAAACATTCAGTACTTC.

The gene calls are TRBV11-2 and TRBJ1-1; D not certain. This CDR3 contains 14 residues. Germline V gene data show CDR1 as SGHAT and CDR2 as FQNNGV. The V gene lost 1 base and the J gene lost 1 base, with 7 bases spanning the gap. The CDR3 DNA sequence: TGTGCCAGCAGCTTAGGGAGGTGGAACACTGAAGCTTTCTTT. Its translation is CASSLGRWNTEAFF.

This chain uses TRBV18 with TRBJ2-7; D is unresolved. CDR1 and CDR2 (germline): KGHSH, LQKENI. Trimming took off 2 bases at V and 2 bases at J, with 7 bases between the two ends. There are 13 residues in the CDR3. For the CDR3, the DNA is TGTGCCAGCTCACCAGGCGGAACCTACGAGCAGTACGTC. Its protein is CASSPGGTYEQYV.